The clone carrying this T cell receptor beta chain was detected only a few times. As yet, its antigen is unknown. CD4 T cells were positively selected, then CD8 T cells from the CD4-negative fraction. Cells stained for CD3, CD4, CD8, CD45RA and CD27 were sorted into four subsets. This sample stems from a study of naive and memory T cell subsets. Study-wide points: In naive cells, over 90% of TCR sequences were seen only once.

CDR1 SNHLY and CDR2 FYNNEI come from the germline V gene. The CDR3 is made up of 15 amino acids. With 2 bases removed from V and 0 bases from J, the gap between germline ends came to 8 bases. Both TRBC1 and TRBC2 were covered by a beta constant-region primer of two equimolar oligonucleotides. Ligated cDNA was amplified by four rounds of PCR with nested alpha and beta constant-region primers and SP2. Each CDR3 protein gets one entry after TCRdb re-called the UMI-ligation and nested PCR reads with MiXCR. The sample lists some 150,000 distinct CDR3 sequences; 17% were seen once. The receptor comes from a human donor in good health. Sequencing used naive CD4+ T cells from blood. V is TRBV2 and J is TRBJ2-1, with D unresolved. CDR3 in DNA: TGTGCCAGCAGTGAACCCATTCCCTCCTACAATGAGCAGTTCTTC. As protein: CASSEPIPSYNEQFF.